The 22 T cell receptor beta chains below come from one sample, sequenced in a study of T cells after yellow fever vaccination. TCRdb fed the 5' RACE reads into MiXCR, producing one record per CDR3 protein. The table has 100,000 to 150,000 distinct CDR3 sequences, under 8% seen once. The source material was CD4+ T cells sorted from PBMCs, sampled roughly 10 days after the first yellow fever vaccination. Receptors originate from a man aged 18-30 years who received the YFV17D yellow fever vaccine.

This clonotype was observed many times. CDR3 protein: CASSLAGSGGGPQETQYF. The DNA of the CDR3 is TGTGCCAGCAGCTTGGCCGGCAGCGGGGGTGGACCTCAAGAGACCCAGTACTTC. The V call is TRBV5-4, the J call TRBJ2-5; 8 bases are shared with TRBD2. This CDR3 is 18 amino acids long. Germline V lookup: CDR1 SGHNT, CDR2 YYREEE (reference sequence). The V segment lost 0 bases and the J segment 2 bases; nucleotides outside the gene matches: 12.

This sequence joins TRBV5-1 and TRBJ1-4; 7 bases are a match to TRBD1. V dropped 1 base and J dropped 8; count of bases not matched to a gene: 5. The CDR3 has 14 residues. Germline loops: CDR1 SGHRS, CDR2 YFSETQ. The CDR3 protein is CASSLYGTAEKLFF. CDR3 DNA sequence: TGCGCCAGCAGCTTGTACGGGACAGCCGAAAAACTGTTTTTT.

This clonotype was seen many times. The chain carries TRBV5-1 and TRBJ2-1; D is perhaps TRBD1 (5 bases). V lost 2 bases and J lost 3, with 9 bases in between. The CDR3 is made up of 14 amino acids. CDR1 is SGHRS, CDR2 YFSETQ, per germline. Here the CDR3 reads CASSLGQGYNEQFF. CDR3 nucleotides: TGCGCCAGCAGCTTAGGTCAGGGCTACAATGAGCAGTTCTTC.

This clonotype showed up just once. Since a much larger clone is just one base distant, this may be a read error. The chain links TRBV20-1 to TRBJ1-5; D is unclear. The CDR3 has 14 amino acids. Trimming removed 3 bases from V and 5 bases from J, with 14 bases in between. The V gene's germline CDR1 is DFQATT and CDR2 SNEGSKA (reference sequence). The CDR3 DNA reads as TGCAGTGCTAGGAGGGCAAGCGGCGATCAGCCCCAGCATTTT. It encodes CSARRASGDQPQHF.

This clonotype was seen a handful of times. The rearrangement uses TRBV5-1 and TRBJ2-7; the match to TRBD1 covers 7 bases. With 0 bases clipped from V and 2 bases from J, the junction kept 5 bases outside the gene matches. Germline CDR1 SGHRS, CDR2 YFSETQ. The CDR3 is made up of 15 amino acids. The CDR3 DNA reads TGCGCCAGCAGCTTGGCACCGGGACAGCCCTACGAGCAGTACTTC. Protein product: CASSLAPGQPYEQYF.

The table lists this clonotype with many counts. This chain connects TRBV12-3 or TRBV12-4 to TRBJ1-5; tentative D call: TRBD1 (5 bases). This CDR3 has 15 residues. V was trimmed by 1 base and J by 5 bases, leaving 12 bases between them. CDR3 in amino acids: CASSLGGSLHQPQHF. CDR3 coding DNA: TGTGCCAGCAGTTTAGGGGGGAGTCTCCATCAGCCCCAGCATTTT.

The sample holds a few counts of this clonotype. The chain recombines TRBV7-9 with TRBJ1-2; TRBD1 is a possible D gene (6 bases). This CDR3 spans 14 amino acids. CDR1 and CDR2 (germline): SEHNR, FQNEAQ (reference sequence). Trimming left V 2 bases short and J 2 bases short, with 9 bases between. CDR3 nucleotide sequence: TGTGCCAGCAGCTTATTCCAGGGGAACTATGGCTACACCTTC. Its protein is CASSLFQGNYGYTF.

At least ten counts were recorded for this clonotype. The CDR3 nucleotides are TGTGCCAGCAGCTTAGGACAGGCGAACACTGAAGCTTTCTTT. It yields the protein CASSLGQANTEAFF. The chain combines TRBV7-2 with TRBJ1-1; D is possibly TRBD1 (6 bases). V lost 1 base and J 1 base, leaving 7 bases between the germline ends. Germline lookup yields CDR1 SGHTA and CDR2 FQGNSA. CDR3 size: 14 residues.

Many counts were recorded for this clonotype. J is TRBJ2-3 and V is TRBV15, with 9 bases aligning to TRBD2. With V trimmed by 3 bases and J by 2 bases, 6 bases remained unmatched. The CDR3 runs 16 residues. Germline CDR1 and CDR2: LNHNV and YYDKDF (reference sequence). The CDR3 DNA reads as TGTGCCACCAGCAGGGAGGTAGCGGGGGCCACAGATACGCAGTATTTT. Protein sequence: CATSREVAGATDTQYF.

This clonotype was observed many times. The chain uses TRBV4-2 and TRBJ2-3; D ambiguous. Germline CDR1 LGHNA, CDR2 YNFKEQ. The V and J ends lost 0 bases and 4 bases respectively, with 11 bases between them. CDR3 length: 15 amino acids. CDR3 loop: CASSQELRYSDTQYF. In DNA, the CDR3 is TGTGCCAGCAGCCAAGAATTGAGGTATTCAGATACGCAGTATTTT.

This clonotype was seen a handful of times. The V and J genes are TRBV7-9 and TRBJ2-1; TRBD2 might be the D (5 bases). This CDR3 spans 16 amino acids. The germline V gene has CDR1 SEHNR and CDR2 FQNEAQ (reference sequence). With 7 bases removed from V and 0 bases from J, the gap between germline ends came to 16 bases. CDR3 region: CASITNLGSSYNEQFF. Written as DNA, the CDR3 is TGTGCCAGCATTACAAACTTAGGGAGCTCCTACAATGAGCAGTTCTTC.

In this sample, this clonotype turned up many times. The chain links TRBV4-1 to TRBJ2-3; 10 bases are a match to TRBD2. The J segment lost 6 bases and the V segment lost 0 bases, leaving 6 bases of the junction unmatched. The germline V gene encodes CDR1 MGHRA and CDR2 YSYEKL. This CDR3 is built from 16 residues. The CDR3 DNA follows: TGCGCCAGCAGCCAAGAATTCAGCGGGGGGGTCGATACGCAGTATTTT. Residues: CASSQEFSGGVDTQYF.

This clonotype was counted many times. This rearrangement joins TRBV7-9 to TRBJ1-1, with TRBD1 as a possible D gene (6 bases). Trimming stripped 6 bases from V and 5 bases from J, with 19 bases between. Per the germline V gene, CDR1 is SEHNR and CDR2 is FQNEAQ (reference sequence). This CDR3 region has 15 residues. CDR3 DNA: TGTGCCAGCAGGCCTAAGGACAGACTTGGGACTGAAGCTTTCTTT. Its translation is CASRPKDRLGTEAFF. Combining the CDR3 with reference TRBV7-9 and TRBJ1-1 gives the whole variable domain DTGVSQNPRHKITKRGQNVTFRCDPISEHNRLYWYRQTLGQGPEFLTYFQNEAQLEKSRLLSDRFSAERPKGSFSTLEIQRTEQGDSAMYLCASRPKDRLGTEAFFGQGTRLTVV.

There are many counts of this clonotype. The chain has TRBV7-2 and TRBJ2-5; 9 bases are a match to TRBD1. Trimming at V came to 5 bases and at J to 2 bases, leaving 9 bases not matched to a gene. CDR1 and CDR2 (germline): SGHTA, FQGNSA. The CDR3 has 16 residues. CDR3 bases: TGTGCCAGCAGCCTAGGGCCGGGACAGGGTCAAGAGACCCAGTACTTC. It translates to CASSLGPGQGQETQYF. The whole variable domain, remainder taken from reference TRBV7-2 and TRBJ2-5, is GAGVSQSPSNKVTEKGKDVELRCDPISGHTALYWYRQSLGQGLEFLIYFQGNSAPDKSGLPSDRFSAERTGGSVSTLTIQRTQQEDSAVYLCASSLGPGQGQETQYFGPGTRLLVL.

Only a few counts were recorded for this clonotype. The V and J genes are TRBV5-1 and TRBJ2-7; D unclear. Germline lookup yields CDR1 SGHRS and CDR2 YFSETQ. Deletions cut 0 bases from V and 4 bases from J, with 8 bases between. CDR3 length: 13 amino acids. CDR3 sequence (DNA): TGCGCCAGCAGCTTGGTTGACAAGTACGAGCAGTACTTC. It specifies CASSLVDKYEQYF.

The sample holds many counts of this clonotype. This chain connects TRBV4-2 to TRBJ1-5, with 9 bases lining up with TRBD1. With V trimmed by 4 bases and J by 2 bases, 6 bases remained unmatched. Germline V CDR1 and CDR2: LGHNA, YNFKEQ. The CDR3 contains 16 residues. The CDR3 DNA follows: TGTGCCAGCAGCCCTACAGGGGGCCTTGGCAATCAGCCCCAGCATTTT. Translation gives CASSPTGGLGNQPQHF.

The V gene is TRBV7-2, the J gene TRBJ2-1; no reliable D call. This CDR3 has 13 amino acids. V lost 1 base and J lost 9, with 10 bases in between. In germline, CDR1 is SGHTA, CDR2 FQGNSA. CDR3 nucleotides: TGTGCCAGCAGCTTAGTCGAGCATGGTGAGCAGTTCTTC. Amino acids: CASSLVEHGEQFF. The variable domain in full, completed from reference TRBV7-2 and TRBJ2-1, reads GAGVSQSPSNKVTEKGKDVELRCDPISGHTALYWYRQSLGQGLEFLIYFQGNSAPDKSGLPSDRFSAERTGGSVSTLTIQRTQQEDSAVYLCASSLVEHGEQFFGPGTRLTVL.

This clonotype has at least ten counts. The chain couples TRBV6-1 to TRBJ2-6; TRBD1 might be the D (6 bases). Germline CDR1 is MNHNS and CDR2 is SASEGT. This CDR3 is 17 amino acids long. The ends were cut back, 4 bases at V and 0 bases at J, with 13 bases in the middle. The CDR3: CASSGGQSPSGANVLTF. The CDR3 coding sequence is TGTGCCAGCAGTGGAGGACAGAGCCCCTCTGGGGCCAACGTCCTGACTTTC.

The table lists this clonotype with a few counts. V usage is TRBV7-2 and J usage is TRBJ2-7; D tentatively reads TRBD1 or TRBD2 (6 bases each). The V gene lost 5 bases and the J gene lost 6 bases, with 14 bases spanning the gap. This CDR3 has 13 residues. Germline CDR1 SGHTA, CDR2 FQGNSA. This chain's CDR3 is CASSGRGAGEQYF. DNA for the CDR3: TGTGCCAGCAGCGGTAGGGGGGCGGGCGAGCAGTACTTC.

This clonotype was counted at least ten times. The rearrangement uses TRBV2 and TRBJ2-1; D possibly corresponds to TRBD1 (6 bases). In germline, CDR1 is SNHLY, CDR2 FYNNEI. The germline V and J ends were trimmed by 8 bases and 10 bases, with 21 bases remaining between them. This CDR3 has 14 residues. The CDR3 region is CASGGGVASTEQFF. The CDR3 coding sequence is TGTGCCAGCGGGGGCGGCGTTGCTTCAACCGAGCAGTTCTTC. Drawing the rest from reference TRBV2 and TRBJ2-1, the complete variable domain is EPEVTQTPSHQVTQMGQEVILRCVPISNHLYFYWYRQILGQKVEFLVSFYNNEISEKSEIFDDQFSVERPDGSNFTLKIRSTKLEDSAMYFCASGGGVASTEQFFGPGTRLTVL.

Many counts were recorded for this clonotype. The V call is TRBV7-2, the J call TRBJ1-6, with D uncertain. V lost 1 base to trimming and J lost 7 bases, with 17 bases between them. Germline CDR1 and CDR2: SGHTA and FQGNSA. The CDR3 is made up of 17 amino acids. The CDR3 loop reads CASSLGVFGGLNSPLHF. The DNA of the CDR3 is TGTGCCAGCAGCTTAGGAGTGTTCGGCGGCCTAAATTCACCCCTCCACTTT.

The table lists this clonotype with many counts. The chain has TRBV10-2 and TRBJ2-7; D unclear. The V end was cut by 8 bases, the J end by 5 bases, with 19 bases between. This CDR3 contains 14 residues. CDR1 WSHSY and CDR2 SAAADI come from the germline V gene. CDR3 coding DNA: TGCGCCAGCTCGGACCGGGCTCCTACTCACGAGCAGTACTTC. This sequence encodes CASSDRAPTHEQYF.